This is a list of T cell receptor beta chains from one sample in a study of T cell changes during pregnancy in multiple sclerosis. Method: immunoSEQ multiplex PCR; TCRdb's copy keeps in-frame clones and lacks some. The sample holds around 60,000 clones; roughly 90% are singletons and the top ten take roughly 2.7%. Specimen: peripheral blood, collected in the third trimester of pregnancy. These receptors originate from a female donor in good health, enrolled as a control in a pregnancy study. Each CDR3 is given with its conserved first and last residue. D genes are given only for firm matches. A clone size is listed for some rows: how often the clone was seen (once, few, many), or a class if it is expanded.

J	size	V	D	DNA	CDR3
TRBJ2-1	-	TRBV4-3	TRBD2	TGCGCCAGCAGCCACCTAGCGGGAGGGTCTGGCAATGAGCAGTTCTTC	CASSHLAGGSGNEQFF
TRBJ1-5	-	TRBV28	TRBD1	TGTGCCAGCGGGACAGGCAATCAGCCCCAGCATTTT	CASGTGNQPQHF
TRBJ2-3	-	TRBV7-9	TRBD2	TGTGCCAGCAGCCTAGCGGCTACGCAGTATTTT	CASSLAATQYF
TRBJ2-2	-	TRBV11-3	TRBD1	TGTGCCAGCAGCTTAGATATAATGGGACAGGGATCCGGGGAGCTGTTTTTT	CASSLDIMGQGSGELFF
TRBJ2-7	-	TRBV4-1	-	TGCGCCAGCAGCCAAGTTCCAGGAAAGAGAGGGTACGTGGAGCAGTACTTC	CASSQVPGKRGYVEQYF
TRBJ2-2	few	TRBV5-3	-	TGTGCCAGAAGCTTCGGGGGAGTCGGGGAGCTGTTTTTT	CARSFGGVGELFF
TRBJ2-5	once	TRBV10-3	TRBD2	TGTGCCATCAGTGATAAGAGGGGGACTAGCGGGAAGCCTCCTAAGCCCACCCAGTACTTC	CAISDKRGTSGKPPKPTQYF
TRBJ1-5	-	TRBV11-2	-	TGTGCCAGCAGCTTAGAAGTTCGAGGGCCCCAGCATTTT	CASSLEVRGPQHF
TRBJ2-7	-	TRBV10-3	TRBD2	TGTGCCATCAGTGAGTCGACAAGACTAGCGGGAGTAGAGGAGCAGTACTTC	CAISESTRLAGVEEQYF
TRBJ2-7	once	TRBV10-3	TRBD2	TGTGCCATCAGTGAACGGGGGGATTCCTACGAGCAGTACTTC	CAISERGDSYEQYF
TRBJ1-3	-	TRBV5-1	-	TGCGCCAGCAGCCGCGGACTGAACGACGGAAACACCATATATTTT	CASSRGLNDGNTIYF
TRBJ1-3	-	TRBV19	-	TGTGCCAGTAGCTGGCGAACAGGGTCCACTGGAAACACCATATATTTT	CASSWRTGSTGNTIYF
TRBJ1-6	-	TRBV7-2	-	TGTGCCAGCAGCCTCCAAGTGCCACCGAGCTCCTATAATTCACCCCTCCACTTT	CASSLQVPPSSYNSPLHF
TRBJ2-2	-	TRBV10-3	TRBD1	TGTGCCATCAGAGAACAGGGGGCAAGCGGGGAGCTGTTTTTT	CAIREQGASGELFF
TRBJ2-5	-	TRBV30	-	TGTGCCTGGAGTCGGGGACTTGCGCAAGAGACCCGGTACTTC	CAWSRGLAQETRYF
TRBJ2-3	once	TRBV4-1	-	TGCGCCAGCAACCCATATCTCCGTGTACAGGAAAGCACAGATACGCAGTATTTT	CASNPYLRVQESTDTQYF
TRBJ1-3	-	TRBV12-5	TRBD1	TGTGCTAGTGGCAAGACAGGGGCTGGAAACACCATATATTTT	CASGKTGAGNTIYF
TRBJ2-1	-	TRBV6-6	-	TGTGCCACCTGGAGACGGCTCTACTACAATGAGCAGTTCTTC	CATWRRLYYNEQFF
TRBJ1-5	-	TRBV19	TRBD1	TGTGCCAGTAGTTTAAACGGACAGGGAAGTCAGCCCCAGCATTTT	CASSLNGQGSQPQHF
TRBJ1-5	-	TRBV4-3	TRBD1	TGCGCCAGCAGCCAAAACAGGGGTCAGCCCCAGCATTTT	CASSQNRGQPQHF
TRBJ1-2	-	TRBV11-3	-	TGTGCCAGCAGCTTAGGACGGGTTCACTATGGCTACACCTTC	CASSLGRVHYGYTF
TRBJ2-3	-	TRBV7-6	-	TGTGCCAGCAGCTTAAATCCGGGGGTTACAGATACGCAGTATTTT	CASSLNPGVTDTQYF
TRBJ1-1	few	TRBV19	-	TGTGCCAGTAGTATAGTGGACGGGGACACTGAAGCTTTCTTT	CASSIVDGDTEAFF
TRBJ2-7	once	TRBV28	-	TGTGCCAGCAGTTCTATAGACAGTTCCTACGAGCAGTACTTC	CASSSIDSSYEQYF
TRBJ1-4	-	TRBV2	-	TGTGCCAGCAGTGAGAGGGCTTCAACTAATGAAAAACTGTTTTTT	CASSERASTNEKLFF
TRBJ2-1	-	TRBV5-5	-	TGTGCCAGCAGCTTCCAACAGGAGAGGTTCTCCTACAATGAGCAGTTCTTC	CASSFQQERFSYNEQFF
TRBJ1-1	-	TRBV5-1	TRBD1	TGCGCCAGCAGCTTCACAGGGGGCAACACTGAAGCTTTCTTT	CASSFTGGNTEAFF
TRBJ2-3	-	TRBV6-5	-	TGTGCCAGCAGTTACTCTCAGGTCGAATTGGCGTATTTT	CASSYSQVELAYF
TRBJ2-3	-	TRBV19	TRBD2	TGTGCCAGTAGTCTCGCGGGAGGGAGATATACAGATACGCAGTATTTT	CASSLAGGRYTDTQYF
TRBJ1-2	-	TRBV30	-	TGTGCCTGGCGACAGTCTAACTATGGCTACACCTTC	CAWRQSNYGYTF
TRBJ2-5	-	TRBV19	TRBD2	TGTGCCAGTAGTCCCGGGACTAGCGGAATCCAAGAGACCCAGTACTTC	CASSPGTSGIQETQYF
TRBJ2-3	-	TRBV6-1	TRBD2	TGTGCCAGCACGACTAGCGGGACGGGTGATACGCAGTATTTT	CASTTSGTGDTQYF
TRBJ2-5	-	TRBV6-5	-	TGTGCCAGCAGTCCCGCCTTAGCGTCCCGAGAGACCCAGTACTTC	CASSPALASRETQYF
TRBJ2-7	-	TRBV7-2	-	TGTGCCAGCAGGGGTTGGGCTAGGGGCCCCTACGAGCAGTACTTC	CASRGWARGPYEQYF
TRBJ1-4	-	TRBV7-3	-	TGTGCCAGCAGCCAAGGGGAGGGACCAACAACTAATGAAAAACTGTTTTTT	CASSQGEGPTTNEKLFF
TRBJ1-6	-	TRBV5-1	-	TGCGCCAGCAGACCGAACCCAGGGGCAGGTAATTCACCCCTCCACTTT	CASRPNPGAGNSPLHF
TRBJ1-2	once	TRBV2	-	TGTGCCAGCAGGGGGGGGCCTACTGGCTACACCTTC	CASRGGPTGYTF
TRBJ1-5	-	TRBV4-1	-	TGCGCCAGCAGCCAAGAAAGCAGGGTTAATCAGCCCCAGCATTTT	CASSQESRVNQPQHF
TRBJ2-7	-	TRBV5-8	TRBD2	TGTGCCAGCAGCATGCACCTAGCGGGGGGCCCCAGCCCCTACGAGCAGTACTTC	CASSMHLAGGPSPYEQYF
TRBJ1-4	once	TRBV18	-	TGTGCCAGCTCAGACGGGACTGTGAATGAAAAACTGTTTTTT	CASSDGTVNEKLFF
TRBJ1-2	few	TRBV10-3	TRBD1	TGTGCCATCAGTCCTACAGGGGCGGAGGGCTACACCTTC	CAISPTGAEGYTF